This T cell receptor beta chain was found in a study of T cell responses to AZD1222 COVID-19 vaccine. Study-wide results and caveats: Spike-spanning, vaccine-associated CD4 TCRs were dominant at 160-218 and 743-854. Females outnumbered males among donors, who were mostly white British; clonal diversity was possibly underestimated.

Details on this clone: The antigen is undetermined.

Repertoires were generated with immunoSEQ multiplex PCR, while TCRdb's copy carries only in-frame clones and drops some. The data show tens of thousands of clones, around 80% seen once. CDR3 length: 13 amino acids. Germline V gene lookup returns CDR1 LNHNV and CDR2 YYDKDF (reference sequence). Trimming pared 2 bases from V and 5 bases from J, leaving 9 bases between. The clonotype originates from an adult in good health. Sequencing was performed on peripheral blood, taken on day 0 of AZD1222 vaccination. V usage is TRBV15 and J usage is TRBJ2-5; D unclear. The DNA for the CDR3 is TGTGCCACCAGCAGACGCGTGAGGGAGACCCAGTACTTC. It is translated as CATSRRVRETQYF. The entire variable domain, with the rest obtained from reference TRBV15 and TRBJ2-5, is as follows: DAMVIQNPRYQVTQFGKPVTLSCSQTLNHNVMYWYQQKSSQAPKLLFHYYDKDFNNEADTPDNFQSRRPNTSFCFLDIRSPGLGDTAMYLCATSRRVRETQYFGPGTRLLVL.